This TCR beta chain was identified in a study of Ad26.COV2.S vaccination and SARS-CoV-2 variants (dated by TCRdb to the early 2020s). Regarding the study in general: Vaccine-arm donors came from COV1001, a multicentre, randomized, double-blind, placebo-controlled phase I-IIa trial of Ad26.COV2.S in healthy adults. Ad26.COV2.S was administered intramuscularly at 5 x 10^10 or 1 x 10^11 viral particles, either as a single shot or as two shots given 56 days apart. Sequencing of the TCRbeta repertoire served to evaluate the specificity and breadth of SARS-CoV-2-reactive T cell receptors following Ad26.COV2.S vaccination. A total of some 30 samples were included in the TCR-sequenced set, comprising about 20 Ad26.COV2.S vaccine recipients, 5 placebo recipients and 8 SARS-CoV-2 convalescent individuals. Trial participants were randomized into five groups of five, in which low-dose or high-dose Ad26.COV2.S was given once or twice, or placebo was given on both occasions. Investigators remained blinded to trial group allocation during experiments and outcome assessment.

TCRbeta CDR3 regions were sequenced with the immunoSEQ Assay. After extraction, genomic DNA underwent amplification by bias-controlled multiplex PCR, followed by high-throughput sequencing. The authors' analysis ran thus. To quantify the absolute abundance of every unique TCRbeta CDR3 region, sequences were collapsed and filtered. T cell fraction was estimated by normalizing TCRbeta template counts to usable DNA, which was measured by amplifying reference genes present in all nucleated cells. Repertoire TCRs were annotated as SARS-CoV-2-specific when V gene, CDR3 amino acid sequence and J gene were exactly matched to a known reactive TCR set. MIRA supplied the reference SARS-CoV-2 TCR set, which was filtered for enrichment in COVID-19-positive ImmuneCODE repertoires so that public or cross-reactive TCRs were removed. Based on the MIRA antigens, annotated TCRs were further analysed at the level of specific ORF or position within ORF. Breadth was defined as annotated unique rearrangements over total unique productive rearrangements; depth was the summed frequency of those rearrangements. TCR breadth was compared between groups using two-sided Wilcoxon rank-sum tests. Here the immuneACCESS table is served through TCRdb, limited to in-frame sequences with V and J called. Missing clones are a known gap in these copies; in checked studies unresolved V genes cover under half, and the rest lacks a known reason. V, J and clone size were drawn from that table, and D and trimming were deduced from the DNA. This sample has about 390,000 clones in its table, and 88% of those were observed once. Together, the top ten hold under 3.5% of the sample.

According to the study, the label for this sample's treatment or condition signals: about 20 received Ad26.COV2.S at low or high dose, single or two shots; 5 received placebo; per-sample allocation not given. Repertoires of vaccine and placebo recipients were sequenced from samples collected on day 63 after the first injection. Cohort 1b enrolled 25 to 30 adults aged 18-55 years at a single site in Boston, USA, between 29 July and 7 August 2020. Ad26.COV2.S was a replication-incompetent adenovirus type 26 vector that expressed a prefusion-stabilized SARS-CoV-2 spike protein derived from the original Wuhan strain. Paper-wide results and their limitations: It was noted by the authors that total T cell responses may have been underestimated by the TCR breadth and depth analyses. After vaccination, spike-specific CD8+ and CD4+ T cell responses were reported to show substantial breadth. Non-spike TCR breadth was comparable between vaccine and placebo recipients, consistent with the vaccine containing only spike. Ad26.COV2.S recipients had higher spike-specific TCR breadth than placebo recipients (P = 0.0014). The study was not powered for comparison of responses between vaccine doses or regimens.

Comment on this clone: The specificity of this receptor is unknown. Nothing much larger sits one base from this clone, and base qualities are not available.

CDR1 is given as MGHRA and CDR2 as YSYEKL, both from the germline V gene. From the cysteine up to the phenylalanine, the CDR3 has a length of 13 residues. Here the CDR3 DNA is all that survives: 39 bases in frame from base 1. V is shortened by 0 bases, J by 5 bases, and the region joining them spans 5 bases. This sequence originates from a person aged 18-60 years who received the Ad26.COV2.S COVID-19 vaccine or a placebo. Material: peripheral blood, obtained in a trial of Ad26.COV2.S vaccine versus placebo. The sequence joins TRBV4-1 to TRBJ1-5, with the D gene call left open. The bases read TGCGCCAGCAGCCAAGATAATTATCAGCCCCAGCATTTT. This encodes CASSQDNYQPQHF.